These T cell receptor beta chains were read from a single sample in a study of beta chain features in type 1 diabetes. TCRdb's copy holds only in-frame clones and misses some; the assay was immunoSEQ multiplex PCR. Of 200,000 to 250,000 clones detected, 25% to 30% appear once; the ten largest clones hold more than 3%. The sequenced material came from central memory CD4+ T cells from blood. Receptors originate from a man under 40 in good health. Each CDR3 is given with its conserved first and last residue. D genes are given only for firm matches. Some rows mark clone size as missing; the rest say once, few, many or name a class of expanded clone.

abundance	v_gene	j_gene	d_gene	CDR3aa	CDR3nt
NA	TRBV19	TRBJ1-1	NA	CASTAGNLNTEAFF	TGTGCCAGTACGGCAGGGAACTTGAACACTGAAGCTTTCTTT
NA	TRBV7-2	TRBJ2-7	TRBD2	CASSFGTSGRLSQSEQYF	TGTGCCAGCAGCTTTGGGACTAGCGGGAGGCTTTCCCAGAGCGAGCAGTACTTC
few	TRBV27	TRBJ2-3	NA	CASSLRDTQYF	TGTGCCAGCAGTTTGAGAGATACGCAGTATTTT
NA	TRBV5-1	TRBJ2-1	NA	CASSLMGGVNYNEQFF	TGCGCCAGCAGCTTGATGGGGGGCGTTAACTACAATGAGCAGTTCTTC
NA	TRBV9	TRBJ2-3	NA	CASSVAPRGPDTQYF	TGTGCCAGCAGCGTCGCCCCCAGGGGACCAGATACGCAGTATTTT
NA	TRBV29-1	TRBJ2-5	NA	CSVAGSGETQYF	TGCAGCGTTGCGGGGTCCGGAGAGACCCAGTACTTC
NA	TRBV10-3	TRBJ2-7	NA	CAISDTGTGEQYF	TGTGCCATCAGTGATACAGGGACTGGAGAGCAGTACTTC
NA	TRBV11-3	TRBJ2-7	NA	CASSPLRSSYEQYF	TGTGCCAGCAGCCCGCTCAGGAGCTCCTACGAGCAGTACTTC
NA	TRBV7-8	TRBJ2-3	NA	CASSLDLTDTQYF	TGTGCCAGCAGCTTAGACTTAACAGATACGCAGTATTTT
NA	TRBV7-2	TRBJ2-5	NA	CASSFQGGGETQYF	TGTGCCAGCAGCTTCCAGGGTGGGGGAGAGACCCAGTACTTC
few	TRBV9	TRBJ2-1	TRBD2	CASSQTSAAHNEQFF	TGTGCCAGCAGCCAGACTAGCGCTGCCCACAATGAGCAGTTCTTC
NA	TRBV9	TRBJ2-3	TRBD2	CASSVVGGAGTTVTQYF	TGTGCCAGCAGCGTAGTTGGAGGGGCCGGGACTACCGTTACGCAGTATTTT
few	TRBV7-9	TRBJ2-5	TRBD2	CASSSAGEETQYF	TGTGCCAGCAGCTCAGCGGGAGAAGAGACCCAGTACTTC
NA	TRBV5-6	TRBJ1-1	NA	CASSLFGVANTEAFF	TGTGCCAGCAGCTTATTCGGGGTAGCGAACACTGAAGCTTTCTTT
NA	TRBV15	TRBJ2-3	NA	CATSRDQDFPRNTQYF	TGTGCCACCAGCAGAGATCAGGACTTCCCCCGGAATACGCAGTATTTT
few	TRBV5-1	TRBJ2-1	TRBD1	CASSLGDRGSYNEQFF	TGCGCCAGCAGCCTAGGGGACAGGGGCTCCTACAATGAGCAGTTCTTC
few	TRBV2	TRBJ1-2	NA	CASSDSNGNYGYTF	TGTGCCAGCAGTGATAGTAACGGTAACTATGGCTACACCTTC
many	TRBV10-2	TRBJ2-7	NA	CASNNVPSYEQYF	TGCGCCAGCAATAACGTGCCATCCTACGAGCAGTACTTC
few	TRBV10-3	TRBJ2-3	NA	CAISEGQGTDTQYF	TGTGCCATCAGTGAGGGGCAGGGGACAGATACGCAGTATTTT
NA	TRBV29-1	TRBJ2-3	NA	CSVENRERLSTDTQYF	TGCAGCGTTGAGAACAGGGAAAGGTTATCCACAGATACGCAGTATTTT
few	TRBV7-6	TRBJ1-2	NA	CASSLVGVGYTF	TGTGCCAGCAGCTTAGTAGGGGTCGGCTACACCTTC
once	TRBV30	TRBJ1-6	TRBD1	CAWGQGKNSPLHF	TGTGCCTGGGGACAGGGGAAAAATTCACCCCTCCACTTT
few	TRBV18	TRBJ2-5	NA	CASSPVVTGETQYF	TGTGCCAGCTCACCAGTCGTGACAGGAGAGACCCAGTACTTC
few	TRBV7-2	TRBJ2-4	TRBD1	CASSPGGANIQYF	TGTGCCAGCAGCCCAGGGGGCGCAAACATTCAGTACTTC
NA	TRBV29-1	TRBJ2-3	NA	CSVEGKAGRPDTQYF	TGCAGCGTTGAAGGGAAGGCGGGCCGGCCAGATACGCAGTATTTT
NA	TRBV18	TRBJ1-2	TRBD1	CASSPRTGGFGYTF	TGTGCCAGCTCACCGCGGACAGGGGGCTTTGGCTACACCTTC
NA	TRBV29-1	TRBJ1-5	NA	CSVETGGNQPQHF	TGCAGCGTTGAAACGGGGGGCAATCAGCCCCAGCATTTT
few	TRBV6-4	TRBJ2-1	NA	CASSLIYRYNEQFF	TGTGCCAGCAGCCTAATTTACAGGTACAATGAGCAGTTCTTC
few	TRBV7-8	TRBJ2-1	NA	CASDQQGGANVYNEQFF	TGTGCCAGCGACCAGCAAGGAGGGGCGAATGTCTACAATGAGCAGTTCTTC
many	TRBV30	TRBJ1-1	NA	CAWRGGLGHQNTEAFF	TGTGCCTGGAGAGGGGGTCTGGGACATCAGAACACTGAAGCTTTCTTT
NA	TRBV15	TRBJ1-1	NA	CATSRIGNTEAFF	TGTGCCACCAGCAGGATAGGAAACACTGAAGCTTTCTTT
NA	TRBV7-2	TRBJ1-6	NA	CASSLAGGGSPLHF	TGTGCCAGCAGCTTAGCGGGGGGTGGCTCACCCCTCCACTTT
many	TRBV10-3	TRBJ2-3	NA	CAISEWGGTDTQYF	TGTGCCATCAGTGAGTGGGGGGGCACAGATACGCAGTATTTT
NA	TRBV30	TRBJ2-6	TRBD2	CAWTSGKTGANVLTF	TGTGCCTGGACTAGCGGGAAAACAGGGGCCAACGTCCTGACTTTC
few	TRBV4-3	TRBJ2-3	NA	CASSQDPTSRHGDTQYF	TGCGCCAGCAGCCAAGATCCAACTAGCCGCCATGGAGATACGCAGTATTTT
NA	TRBV7-9	TRBJ1-5	TRBD1	CASSLGTGTNQPQHF	TGTGCCAGCAGCTTAGGGACAGGGACAAATCAGCCCCAGCATTTT
NA	TRBV10-3	TRBJ2-3	TRBD1	CAISAGTGEDTQYF	TGTGCCATCAGTGCCGGGACAGGGGAAGATACGCAGTATTTT
NA	TRBV5-1	TRBJ2-1	NA	CASSWEGEQFF	TGCGCCAGCAGCTGGGAAGGGGAGCAGTTCTTC
NA	TRBV7-6	TRBJ1-2	NA	CASSKLQGDGYTF	TGTGCCAGCAGCAAGCTACAGGGAGATGGCTACACCTTC
NA	TRBV4-3	TRBJ2-5	NA	CASSQGPQTGKETQYF	TGCGCCAGCAGCCAAGGCCCCCAGACTGGCAAAGAGACCCAGTACTTC
few	TRBV30	TRBJ2-1	NA	CAWSVLSFRQFF	TGTGCCTGGAGTGTACTTAGCTTTAGGCAGTTCTTC
once	TRBV9	TRBJ1-1	NA	CASSAPQGGLNTEAFF	TGTGCCAGCAGCGCCCCCCAAGGGGGGTTGAACACTGAAGCTTTCTTT
NA	TRBV6-1	TRBJ2-7	NA	CASSEAYEQYF	TGTGCCAGCAGTGAAGCCTACGAGCAGTACTTC
NA	TRBV6-6	TRBJ2-7	NA	CASSPGKGNEQYF	TGTGCCAGCAGCCCAGGAAAAGGGAACGAGCAGTACTTC
NA	TRBV18	TRBJ1-2	NA	CASSPEQDGGYTF	TGTGCCAGCTCACCAGAACAGGATGGTGGCTACACCTTC
NA	TRBV6-5	TRBJ2-4	TRBD2	CASSWSAGVENIQYF	TGTGCCAGCAGTTGGTCTGCGGGAGTTGAAAACATTCAGTACTTC
NA	TRBV7-9	TRBJ1-1	NA	CASSRGSGRAFF	TGTGCCAGCAGCAGAGGAAGTGGTCGAGCTTTCTTT
NA	TRBV7-9	TRBJ2-1	NA	CASSLVASLVNEQFF	TGTGCCAGCAGCTTAGTGGCTAGCCTAGTCAATGAGCAGTTCTTC
once	TRBV29-1	TRBJ1-2	NA	CSVEETGRGFRGGYTF	TGCAGCGTTGAAGAAACGGGGCGAGGATTCCGTGGGGGCTACACCTTC